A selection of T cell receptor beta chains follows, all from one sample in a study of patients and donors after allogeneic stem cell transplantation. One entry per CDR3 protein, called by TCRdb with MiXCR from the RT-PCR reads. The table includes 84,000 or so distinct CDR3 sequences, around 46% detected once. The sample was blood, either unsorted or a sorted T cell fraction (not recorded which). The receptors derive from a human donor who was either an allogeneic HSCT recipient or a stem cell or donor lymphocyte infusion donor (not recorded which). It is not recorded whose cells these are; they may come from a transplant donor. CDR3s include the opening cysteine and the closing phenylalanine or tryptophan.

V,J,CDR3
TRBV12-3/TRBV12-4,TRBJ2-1,CASSLTPFAEQFF
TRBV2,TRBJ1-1,CASSDWGTEAFF
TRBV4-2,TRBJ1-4,CASSQRSRTATNEKLFF
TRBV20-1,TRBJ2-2,CSAISGGRAGELFF
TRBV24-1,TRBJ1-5,CATSDSGTGAHQPQHF
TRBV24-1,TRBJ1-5,CATGPSGDQPQHF
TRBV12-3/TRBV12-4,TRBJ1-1,CASSPYPGQAEAFF
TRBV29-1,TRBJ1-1,CSVLTLGEGAFF
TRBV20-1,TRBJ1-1,CSASGTVNTEAFF
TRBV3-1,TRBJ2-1,CASSTSTSPISSYNEQFF
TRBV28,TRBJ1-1,CASSFRWENTEAFF
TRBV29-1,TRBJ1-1,CSVQGYTEAFF
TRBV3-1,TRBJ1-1,CASSQDRTAKNTEAFF
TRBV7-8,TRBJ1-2,CASSLNQNGYTF
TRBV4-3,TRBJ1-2,CASSQIGTGRSSGYTF
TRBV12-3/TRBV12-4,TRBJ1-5,CASRTSGQPQHF
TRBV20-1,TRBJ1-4,CSASQGSLATNEKLFF
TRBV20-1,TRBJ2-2,CSARDQLAGNTGELFF
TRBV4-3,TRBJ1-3,CASSQSSGNTIYF
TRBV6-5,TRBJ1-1,CASSPQLNTEAFF
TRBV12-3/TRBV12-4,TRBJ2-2,CASSSPLGTGNTGELFF
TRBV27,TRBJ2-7,CASSGIYSGRATYEQYF
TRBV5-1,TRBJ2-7,CASSRTGYEQYF
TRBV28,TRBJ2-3,CASSLRGLYTDTQYF
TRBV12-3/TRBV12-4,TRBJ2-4,CASSLDSGRISQYF
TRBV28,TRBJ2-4,CASSLVAGAKNIQYF
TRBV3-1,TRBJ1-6,CASSLERTLHF
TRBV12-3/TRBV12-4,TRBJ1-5,CASRRTGGDFQPQHF
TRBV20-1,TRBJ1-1,CSARDPIWAGETEAFF
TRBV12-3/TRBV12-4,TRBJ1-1,CASSSDGPGNTEAFF
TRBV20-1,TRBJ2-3,CSASSRFTDTQYF
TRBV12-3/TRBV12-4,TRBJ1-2,CASSFWGLDYGYTF
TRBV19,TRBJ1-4,CASSITREKLFF
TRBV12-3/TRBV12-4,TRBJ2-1,CASSLGLAGSYNEQFF
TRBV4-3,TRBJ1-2,CASSQEGARNYGYTF
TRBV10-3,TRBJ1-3,CAMEGGDSGNTIYF
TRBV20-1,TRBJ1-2,CSAREGREDGYTF
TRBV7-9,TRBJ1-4,CASSSRASNEKLFF